What follows is one T cell receptor (beta chain) and its context. Its cognate antigen has yet to be identified. One base away there is no much larger clone; base qualities are not given. The entry originates in a study of T cells after yellow fever vaccination (dated by TCRdb to the late 2010s). For context, the study as a whole: The SMART-Seq v4 Ultra Low Input RNA kit was used to prepare libraries from fractions with low cell numbers. Two healthy male donors, one aged 18 to 29 and one aged 30 to 39 years, were included in the cohort. Blood was collected at multiple timepoints before and after primary and secondary immunization, and bulk PBMC replicates and cell subsets were isolated. To follow T-cell clones before and after both primary and booster YFV17D yellow fever vaccination, bulk TCR alpha and beta repertoires underwent longitudinal sequencing.

This specimen's treatment or condition label, interpreted: live attenuated yellow fever vaccine strain. At each blood-draw timepoint, two biological replicates of bulk PBMCs were collected. A standard Ficoll-Paque protocol was used to isolate PBMCs from peripheral blood. RNA was extracted with TriZol from bulk PBMCs, CD4 and CD8 fractions, and dextramer-positive and dextramer-negative fractions. Trimming leaves V shorter by 4 bases and J shorter by 2 bases, with the junction holding 8 bases beyond the gene matches. Taken from cysteine to phenylalanine, the CDR3 has 16 residues. Left in the record is the CDR3 DNA by itself, 48 bases read in frame from the first base. The germline V gene specifies MDHEN as CDR1 and SYDVKM as CDR2. TCR cDNA was synthesized by 5'RACE template switching, through which a universal primer site and unique molecular identifiers were introduced. Priming of cDNA synthesis was performed from both the TCR alpha and TCR beta constant segments. Two PCR steps were used to amplify libraries, with sample barcodes and sequencing adapters being added in the second step. Libraries were sequenced on Illumina HiSeq 2500 (2x100 bp) or NovaSeq (2x150 bp). Turning to the authors' computational methods: Demultiplexing of reads and collapsing into UMI consensus sequences were performed with MIGEC, and V(D)J alignment was carried out with MiXCR. Clonotypes responding to the vaccine were identified with edgeR on replicate PBMC samples, with the criteria of FDR below 0.01 and a log2 fold change above 5 up to day 15. Each bulk clonotype was labeled CD4 or CD8 based on which sequenced repertoire, CD4 or CD8, contained the clonotype at higher abundance. Using fastp at Q25 and MiXCR, TCRdb reprocessed the public reads and kept productive beta chains. CDR3 protein duplicates are merged, each entry listing the most common genes and DNA. Here the V and J calls rest on TCRdb's processing, not on the authors' analysis. The sample records 500,000 to 550,000 distinct CDR3 sequences, around a fifth of which are singletons. About 15% of the sample rests with the top ten.

Overall study results and their limits: A small share of clonotypes was detected in both CD4 and CD8 compartments, with the overlap likely arising from convergent recombination. After the booster, most of the clones that had expanded following primary vaccination were detected again (roughly 97% of CD4 and around 90% of CD8), which suggests that memory was broadly maintained. Because abundant contaminating clonotypes from the bulk population could be contained in FACS-sorted repertoires, computational filtering was required. The secondary T-cell response was weaker than the primary response but faster, peaking on day 5 instead of day 15. The study included only a couple of donors, which limits how far the findings can be generalized.

The source is a man between 18 and 29 years old who received the YFV17D yellow fever vaccine. The rearranged chain carries TRBV28 and TRBJ1-5; 7 bases in between match TRBD1. Source: PBMCs, taken 21 days after the first yellow fever vaccination. The CDR3 is CASSYWTGTGNQPQHF. The nucleotide sequence is TGTGCCAGCAGTTATTGGACAGGAACGGGCAATCAGCCCCAGCATTTT.